This is a list of T cell receptor beta chains from one sample in a study of T cell responses to AZD1222 COVID-19 vaccine. Sequencing was performed with immunoSEQ multiplex PCR; in TCRdb, only in-frame clones are kept and a portion is missing. The sample contains 100,000 to 150,000 clones, roughly 91% of which appear only once. The specimen comprised peripheral blood, sampled on day 0 of MenACWY control vaccination. The receptors originated from an adult in good health. Both conserved end residues are part of each CDR3. A D gene is named only where the DNA matches it firmly. Size values are once, few and many counts, or a class for expanded clones, and some rows have none.

clone size | D gene | J gene | V gene | CDR3 protein | CDR3 DNA
. | . | TRBJ1-6 | TRBV5-6 | CASSSMVRAGGNSPLHF | TGTGCCAGCAGCTCCATGGTCAGGGCCGGAGGTAATTCACCCCTCCACTTT
. | TRBD1 | TRBJ1-4 | TRBV5-1 | CASSSQGGGEKLFF | TGCGCCAGCAGCTCGCAGGGGGGCGGGGAAAAACTGTTTTTT
. | TRBD1 | TRBJ2-5 | TRBV25-1 | CASSFSGTGPMETQYF | TGTGCCAGCAGTTTTTCGGGGACAGGCCCAATGGAGACCCAGTACTTC
. | . | TRBJ1-5 | TRBV12-3/TRBV12-4 | CASSFPQGWPQHF | TGTGCCAGCAGTTTTCCACAGGGTTGGCCCCAGCATTTT
. | TRBD1 | TRBJ2-1 | TRBV18 | CASSQQGDKFF | TGTGCCAGCTCACAACAGGGGGACAAGTTCTTC
once | . | TRBJ1-2 | TRBV28 | CASSFRAPRGYGYTF | TGTGCCAGCAGTTTTCGGGCTCCCCGCGGGTATGGCTACACCTTC
. | . | TRBJ1-3 | TRBV4-3 | CASSAQPDLGGNTIYF | TGCGCCAGCAGCGCCCAACCCGATCTCGGAGGAAACACCATATATTTT
. | TRBD1 | TRBJ1-1 | TRBV10-3 | CAIRDRGLGNTEAFF | TGTGCCATCAGGGACAGGGGGCTGGGGAACACTGAAGCTTTCTTT
. | TRBD2 | TRBJ2-7 | TRBV28 | CASSPPSGTSYEQYF | TGTGCCAGCAGTCCACCTAGCGGGACGTCCTACGAGCAGTACTTC
. | . | TRBJ2-5 | TRBV28 | CASSLTRSQETQYF | TGTGCCAGCAGTTTAACGAGGTCCCAAGAGACCCAGTACTTC
. | . | TRBJ1-6 | TRBV19 | CASSMSGLSPLHF | TGTGCCAGTAGTATGTCAGGTCTCTCACCCCTCCACTTT
few | . | TRBJ1-6 | TRBV21-1 | CASSKADRHKSGVSPLHF | TGTGCCAGCAGCAAAGCTGACAGGCACAAATCAGGAGTTTCACCCCTCCACTTT
. | . | TRBJ2-3 | TRBV6-2/TRBV6-3 | CASSPRDTITDTQYF | TGTGCCAGCAGTCCCCGGGACACAATCACAGATACGCAGTATTTT
. | . | TRBJ1-5 | TRBV27 | CASSLGMGQPQHF | TGTGCCAGCAGTTTAGGGATGGGCCAGCCCCAGCATTTT
. | . | TRBJ2-7 | TRBV3-1/TRBV3-2 | CASSQLAGNEQYF | TGTGCCAGCAGCCAATTAGCCGGGAACGAGCAGTACTTC
. | TRBD1 | TRBJ1-5 | TRBV6-6 | CASSYRPTGLEQPQHF | TGTGCCAGCAGTTACCGCCCGACAGGGCTGGAACAGCCCCAGCATTTT
. | TRBD1 | TRBJ1-1 | TRBV19 | CASVAQGVLGTEAFF | TGTGCCAGCGTAGCCCAGGGGGTTTTAGGCACTGAAGCTTTCTTT
. | . | TRBJ2-1 | TRBV4-1 | CASSQVDLYSYNEQFF | TGCGCCAGCAGCCAAGTCGACTTATACTCCTACAATGAGCAGTTCTTC
. | . | TRBJ2-1 | TRBV6-5 | CAILRRGYNEQFF | TGTGCCATCCTACGCCGGGGATACAATGAGCAGTTCTTC
. | TRBD1 | TRBJ1-5 | TRBV18 | CASSPDRDQPQHF | TGTGCCAGCTCACCCGACAGGGATCAGCCCCAGCATTTT
. | . | TRBJ1-5 | TRBV28 | CASSGAQPQHF | TGTGCCAGCTCGGGGGCTCAGCCCCAGCATTTT
few | . | TRBJ1-5 | TRBV24-1 | CATSDLGQPQHF | TGTGCCACCAGTGATTTGGGTCAGCCCCAGCATTTT
. | . | TRBJ1-6 | TRBV27 | CASSLSGLSPLHF | TGTGCCAGCAGCTTATCTGGTCTTTCACCCCTCCACTTT
. | . | TRBJ2-5 | TRBV18 | CASSPPGTYQETQYF | TGTGCCAGCTCACCACCCGGGACGTACCAAGAGACCCAGTACTTC
. | . | TRBJ2-1 | TRBV9 | CASSVGSSGTSGGNEQFF | TGTGCCAGCAGCGTAGGCTCGTCCGGGACCTCCGGGGGCAATGAGCAGTTCTTC
. | TRBD2 | TRBJ2-3 | TRBV19 | CATGLAGIQDTQYF | TGTGCCACAGGACTAGCGGGCATTCAGGATACGCAGTATTTT
. | . | TRBJ1-2 | TRBV7-9 | CASSLPAANYGYTF | TGTGCCAGCAGCTTACCTGCAGCGAACTATGGCTACACCTTC
. | . | TRBJ2-7 | TRBV27 | CASQGSSYEQYF | TGTGCCAGTCAGGGGAGCTCCTACGAGCAGTACTTC
. | . | TRBJ1-2 | TRBV6-5 | CASSYSVLAYGYTF | TGTGCCAGCAGTTACTCGGTTCTGGCCTATGGCTACACCTTC
. | TRBD1 | TRBJ2-1 | TRBV6-1 | CASSEADRGTYNEQFF | TGTGCCAGCAGTGAAGCGGACAGGGGGACCTACAATGAGCAGTTCTTC
. | TRBD1 | TRBJ2-4 | TRBV6-5 | CASSQDRGDKNIQYF | TGTGCCAGCAGTCAGGACAGGGGGGACAAAAACATTCAGTACTTC
. | TRBD2 | TRBJ2-2 | TRBV6-5 | CASSHATSGTGELFF | TGTGCCAGCAGTCATGCGACTAGCGGGACCGGGGAGCTGTTTTTT
. | . | TRBJ2-7 | TRBV28 | CATVGGSYEQYF | TGTGCCACCGTGGGGGGCTCCTACGAGCAGTACTTC
. | TRBD2 | TRBJ2-3 | TRBV4-2 | CASSQPAGLAGVEDTQYF | TGTGCCAGCAGCCAACCCGCGGGACTAGCGGGAGTCGAAGATACGCAGTATTTT
. | . | TRBJ1-1 | TRBV19 | CASSTRPTEAFF | TGTGCCAGTAGTACTCGGCCCACCGAAGCTTTCTTT
. | . | TRBJ2-5 | TRBV11-2 | CASSLVPETQYF | TGTGCCAGCAGCTTAGTTCCAGAGACCCAGTACTTC
. | TRBD2 | TRBJ2-3 | TRBV5-8 | CASSLGGTSGGPTDTQYF | TGTGCCAGCAGCTTGGGTGGAACCAGCGGGGGTCCCACAGATACGCAGTATTTT
. | . | TRBJ2-1 | TRBV7-2 | CASSLGSIYNEQFF | TGTGCCAGCAGCTTAGGTTCCATCTACAATGAGCAGTTCTTC
. | . | TRBJ1-4 | TRBV28 | CASSLAHNGKLFF | TGTGCCAGCAGTTTAGCCCATAACGGAAAACTGTTTTTT
once | . | TRBJ2-5 | TRBV4-1 | CASSQDSGVTSAETQYF | TGCGCCAGCAGCCAAGATTCTGGTGTTACTAGTGCGGAGACCCAGTACTTC
once | . | TRBJ2-2 | TRBV7-6 | CASTATAGELFF | TGTGCCAGCACCGCCACCGCCGGGGAGCTGTTTTTT
. | TRBD1 | TRBJ2-1 | TRBV18 | CASSLGTGSNEQFF | TGTGCCAGCTCCCTCGGGACAGGGTCGAATGAGCAGTTCTTC
. | . | TRBJ1-3 | TRBV28 | CASSSHGGGRRNTIYF | TGTGCCAGCAGCTCCCACGGGGGAGGGAGGAGAAACACCATATATTTT
once | TRBD1 | TRBJ1-2 | TRBV28 | CASSLVTGNYGYTF | TGTGCCAGCAGCCTCGTGACAGGGAACTATGGCTACACCTTC
few | . | TRBJ1-1 | TRBV18 | CASSQGGKTEAFF | TGTGCCAGCTCACAAGGGGGGAAGACTGAAGCTTTCTTT
once | TRBD2 | TRBJ2-7 | TRBV14 | CASSQDWGLQPYEQYF | TGTGCCAGCAGCCAAGACTGGGGACTACAGCCCTACGAGCAGTACTTC
. | . | TRBJ1-5 | TRBV19 | CARAGRYLNQPQHF | TGTGCCAGGGCCGGCAGATACCTCAATCAGCCCCAGCATTTT
. | TRBD1 | TRBJ1-6 | TRBV7-9 | CASSAFKGQGSHYSPLHF | TGTGCCAGCAGCGCATTTAAGGGACAGGGAAGTCATTATTCACCCCTCCACTTT
. | TRBD1 | TRBJ1-1 | TRBV6-5 | CASRRQGFTEAFF | TGTGCCAGCAGAAGACAGGGGTTCACTGAAGCTTTCTTT